The T cell receptor beta chain described here comes from a study of identical twins. After removal of 5 bases from V and 8 bases from J, the junction contained 8 bases not matched to a gene. Germline values: CDR1 SEHNR, CDR2 FQNEAQ (reference sequence). CDR3 length: 14 amino acids. In TCRdb, the 5' RACE reads were re-called with MiXCR into one record per CDR3 protein. This sample has under 900,000 distinct CDR3 sequences, with roughly 20% found just once. These data also formed part of another study, on T cells expressing NK-cell markers. That investigation notes: In sorted CD3+CD56+NKG2C+, CD3+CD56+NKG2C- and CD3+CD56-NKG2C+ T cells, TCR beta repertoires were obtained. About six donors carried dominant NKG2C+ clonotypes that made up roughly 1.0-8% of their CD8+ T cells.

What was sequenced was PBMCs. The source of this sequence is a woman in her late teens or twenties in good health. This chain uses TRBV7-9 with TRBJ2-1; 8 nucleotides match TRBD2. The CDR3 sequence is CASSPSGGGDEQFF. The CDR3 coding sequence is TGTGCCAGCAGCCCCTCGGGGGGGGGTGATGAGCAGTTCTTC.